This T cell receptor beta chain is drawn from a study of CD8 T cells in Susac syndrome. The germline CDR1 and CDR2 sequences are SNHLY and FYNNEI. This CDR3 is 17 amino acids long. J gave up 0 bases and V 1 base, and 4 bases lay outside the gene matches. TCR beta sequences were obtained from blood CD8+ and CD4+ T cells. The study used treatment-naive patients who had stable or active relapsing-remitting disease as multiple sclerosis controls. Through negative isolation, CD4+ and CD8+ T cells were obtained, while TEMRA cells were enriched using FACS. Random-hexamer reverse transcription was applied to roughly 0.5 to 1 ug RNA. One entry per CDR3 protein results from TCRdb running MiXCR on the immunoSEQ multiplex PCR reads. This repertoire shows 170,000 or so distinct CDR3 sequences, roughly 92% found once; its top ten account for roughly 0.1%.

J is TRBJ2-1 and V is TRBV2; TRBD1 matches 9 bases. This TCR was recovered from a human donor with multiple sclerosis. Sequencing was done on a sample of CD4+ T cells from PBMCs. The CDR3 DNA sequence: TGTGCCAGCAGTGAAGTCGGGACAGGGTTCTCCTACAATGAGCAGTTCTTC. Its protein is CASSEVGTGFSYNEQFF.